Listed below are T cell receptor beta chains from one sample, sequenced in a study of T cells in Graves' hyperthyroidism and ophthalmopathy. MiXCR, applied by TCRdb to the multiplex PCR reads, yields one record per CDR3 protein. The table has over 650,000 distinct CDR3 sequences, 45% seen once. What was sequenced was peripheral blood or thyroid tissue (not recorded which). All receptors derive from an adult man with Graves' disease, either hyperthyroidism or ophthalmopathy (not recorded which). CDR3s include the opening cysteine and the closing phenylalanine or tryptophan. A D gene is named only where the DNA matches it firmly. The size entry is marked missing in some rows and otherwise reads once, few, many or a size class.

clone size: many
D gene: .
V gene: TRBV29-1
J gene: TRBJ1-1
CDR3 protein: CSVAEPLTTEAFF
CDR3 DNA: TGCAGCGTCGCCGAACCACTAACTACTGAAGCTTTCTTT

clone size: .
D gene: .
V gene: TRBV12-3/TRBV12-4
J gene: TRBJ1-5
CDR3 protein: CASSFFQGQSNQPQHF
CDR3 DNA: TGTGCCAGCAGTTTCTTCCAAGGACAGAGCAATCAGCCCCAGCATTTT

clone size: once
D gene: .
V gene: TRBV15
J gene: TRBJ1-2
CDR3 protein: CARQGWDDYGYTF
CDR3 DNA: TGTGCTAGGCAGGGATGGGACGACTATGGCTACACCTTC

clone size: .
D gene: .
V gene: TRBV25-1
J gene: TRBJ1-6
CDR3 protein: CASSPQAGARNSPLRF
CDR3 DNA: TGTGCCAGCAGCCCGCAGGCGGGGGCTCGAAATTCACCCCTCCGCTTT

clone size: few
D gene: TRBD1
V gene: TRBV7-8
J gene: TRBJ2-7
CDR3 protein: CASSLFRGQVFHEQYF
CDR3 DNA: TGTGCCAGCAGCTTATTCCGGGGACAGGTTTTCCACGAGCAGTACTTC

clone size: .
D gene: TRBD1
V gene: TRBV7-2
J gene: TRBJ2-2
CDR3 protein: CASSPRTGRVTGELFF
CDR3 DNA: TGTGCCAGCAGCCCTCGGACAGGGCGGGTCACCGGGGAGCTGTTTTTT

clone size: .
D gene: .
V gene: TRBV19
J gene: TRBJ1-5
CDR3 protein: CASTLQGRKTPQHF
CDR3 DNA: TGTGCCAGTACTTTACAGGGAAGGAAAACGCCCCAGCATTTT

clone size: .
D gene: .
V gene: TRBV2
J gene: TRBJ1-6
CDR3 protein: CASSEAVQDRGFNF
CDR3 DNA: TGTGCCAGCAGTGAGGCAGTGCAGGATCGGGGCTTCAACTTT

clone size: few
D gene: TRBD1
V gene: TRBV20-1
J gene: TRBJ1-5
CDR3 protein: CSARRDRGPGSNQPQHF
CDR3 DNA: TGCAGTGCTAGAAGGGACAGGGGGCCCGGCTCAAATCAGCCCCAGCATTTT

clone size: .
D gene: .
V gene: TRBV7-9
J gene: TRBJ2-7
CDR3 protein: CASSSGRGRHEQYF
CDR3 DNA: TGTGCCAGCAGCTCGGGACGAGGGAGGCACGAGCAGTACTTC

clone size: few
D gene: .
V gene: TRBV19
J gene: TRBJ1-2
CDR3 protein: CASSISGRHYGYTF
CDR3 DNA: TGTGCCAGTAGTATTTCAGGACGCCACTATGGCTACACCTTC

clone size: few
D gene: .
V gene: TRBV11-3
J gene: TRBJ1-3
CDR3 protein: CASSNRAGNTIYF
CDR3 DNA: TGTGCCAGCAGTAACAGGGCTGGAAACACCATATATTTT

clone size: .
D gene: TRBD1
V gene: TRBV29-1
J gene: TRBJ2-5
CDR3 protein: CSWAGGRETQYF
CDR3 DNA: TGCAGCTGGGCAGGGGGCCGAGAGACCCAGTACTTC

clone size: .
D gene: .
V gene: TRBV11-2
J gene: TRBJ2-7
CDR3 protein: CASTPSIGRYEQYF
CDR3 DNA: TGTGCCAGCACCCCATCAATAGGGCGATACGAGCAGTACTTC

clone size: .
D gene: .
V gene: TRBV25-1
J gene: TRBJ1-2
CDR3 protein: CASSVAGSNCGYTF
CDR3 DNA: TGTGCCAGCAGTGTGGCAGGGTCTAACTGTGGCTACACCTTC

clone size: few
D gene: .
V gene: TRBV2
J gene: TRBJ1-3
CDR3 protein: CASNPLSSGNTIYF
CDR3 DNA: TGTGCCAGCAACCCACTTAGCTCTGGAAACACCATATATTTT

clone size: few
D gene: .
V gene: TRBV12-3/TRBV12-4
J gene: TRBJ1-1
CDR3 protein: CASSPGVGTMNTEAFF
CDR3 DNA: TGTGCCAGCAGTCCAGGGGTGGGAACCATGAACACTGAAGCTTTCTTT

clone size: .
D gene: .
V gene: TRBV19
J gene: TRBJ1-1
CDR3 protein: CASGSGTEAFF
CDR3 DNA: TGTGCCAGCGGATCAGGAACTGAAGCTTTCTTT

clone size: few
D gene: TRBD1
V gene: TRBV11-3
J gene: TRBJ2-2
CDR3 protein: CASSLPGTGGGGELFF
CDR3 DNA: TGTGCCAGCAGCTTACCTGGGACAGGGGGCGGCGGGGAGCTGTTTTTT

clone size: .
D gene: TRBD1
V gene: TRBV7-2
J gene: TRBJ1-2
CDR3 protein: CASRKTGGGDYGYTF
CDR3 DNA: TGTGCCAGCAGGAAGACAGGGGGGGGGGACTATGGCTACACCTTC

clone size: .
D gene: TRBD1
V gene: TRBV2
J gene: TRBJ2-5
CDR3 protein: CASSEGQGGKGTQYF
CDR3 DNA: TGTGCCAGCAGCGAAGGACAGGGGGGGAAAGGGACCCAGTACTTC

clone size: .
D gene: .
V gene: TRBV7-2
J gene: TRBJ1-6
CDR3 protein: CASRLGIYSPLHF
CDR3 DNA: TGTGCCAGCAGGCTTGGGATCTACTCACCCCTCCACTTT

clone size: .
D gene: TRBD1
V gene: TRBV7-9
J gene: TRBJ1-4
CDR3 protein: CASSQDRGRGEKLFF
CDR3 DNA: TGTGCCAGCAGCCAGGACAGGGGGCGCGGTGAAAAACTGTTTTTT

clone size: few
D gene: TRBD1
V gene: TRBV2
J gene: TRBJ1-2
CDR3 protein: CASRHRDRLFGTF
CDR3 DNA: TGTGCCAGCAGACACCGGGACAGGCTCTTCGGGACCTTC

clone size: .
D gene: .
V gene: TRBV7-6
J gene: TRBJ2-7
CDR3 protein: CASSVDDRYEQYF
CDR3 DNA: TGTGCCAGCAGCGTAGACGACAGATACGAGCAGTACTTC

clone size: few
D gene: .
V gene: TRBV14
J gene: TRBJ2-5
CDR3 protein: CASSHKLYQETQYF
CDR3 DNA: TGTGCCAGCAGCCACAAATTGTACCAAGAGACCCAGTACTTC

clone size: few
D gene: TRBD1
V gene: TRBV7-9
J gene: TRBJ1-4
CDR3 protein: CASSPRQGAEKLFF
CDR3 DNA: TGTGCCAGCAGCCCACGACAGGGGGCTGAAAAACTGTTTTTT

clone size: few
D gene: .
V gene: TRBV7-3
J gene: TRBJ1-2
CDR3 protein: CASSHPTRDMLIYGYTF
CDR3 DNA: TGTGCCAGCAGCCATCCTACGAGGGACATGTTAATATATGGCTACACCTTC

clone size: .
D gene: TRBD1
V gene: TRBV9
J gene: TRBJ1-4
CDR3 protein: CASSVRDRGNEKLFF
CDR3 DNA: TGTGCCAGCAGCGTCCGGGACAGGGGAAATGAAAAACTGTTTTTT

clone size: .
D gene: .
V gene: TRBV6-5
J gene: TRBJ1-1
CDR3 protein: CASADSQGTAFF
CDR3 DNA: TGTGCCAGCGCGGATTCTCAGGGGACGGCTTTCTTT

clone size: .
D gene: .
V gene: TRBV7-8
J gene: TRBJ1-5
CDR3 protein: CASSQDPGQQGNQPQHF
CDR3 DNA: TGTGCCAGCAGCCAAGACCCGGGACAACAAGGGAATCAGCCCCAGCATTTT

clone size: .
D gene: .
V gene: TRBV24-1
J gene: TRBJ2-2
CDR3 protein: CVTSEGAGLGELFF
CDR3 DNA: TGTGTCACCAGTGAAGGGGCGGGCCTCGGGGAGCTGTTTTTT

clone size: many
D gene: .
V gene: TRBV29-1
J gene: TRBJ2-7
CDR3 protein: CSVEVSGSYEQYF
CDR3 DNA: TGCAGCGTTGAAGTCAGCGGTTCCTACGAGCAGTACTTC

clone size: .
D gene: .
V gene: TRBV7-9
J gene: TRBJ1-6
CDR3 protein: CASSSIREHSPLHF
CDR3 DNA: TGTGCCAGCAGCTCAATCAGGGAACATTCACCCCTCCACTTT

clone size: .
D gene: TRBD1
V gene: TRBV2
J gene: TRBJ1-5
CDR3 protein: CASSPGSGGTGQPQHF
CDR3 DNA: TGTGCCAGCAGTCCCGGGTCCGGGGGGACAGGACAGCCCCAGCATTTT

clone size: few
D gene: .
V gene: TRBV9
J gene: TRBJ2-6
CDR3 protein: CASTRHRDNLDGSGANVLTF
CDR3 DNA: TGTGCCAGCACCCGACACCGGGACAACCTCGATGGCTCTGGGGCCAACGTCCTGACTTTC

clone size: few
D gene: .
V gene: TRBV5-8
J gene: TRBJ1-1
CDR3 protein: CASRLAGNTEAFF
CDR3 DNA: TGCGCCAGCAGATTGGCGGGGAACACTGAAGCTTTCTTT

clone size: many
D gene: TRBD1
V gene: TRBV10-1
J gene: TRBJ1-6
CDR3 protein: CASSEPPGDRGRGHSPLHF
CDR3 DNA: TGCGCCAGCAGTGAGCCACCCGGGGACAGGGGGCGCGGGCATTCACCCCTCCACTTT

clone size: .
D gene: .
V gene: TRBV19
J gene: TRBJ2-6
CDR3 protein: CASSMSGTGANVLTF
CDR3 DNA: TGTGCCAGTAGTATGTCCGGGACAGGGGCCAACGTCCTGACTTTC

clone size: .
D gene: .
V gene: TRBV29-1
J gene: TRBJ2-6
CDR3 protein: CSVGSNVLTF
CDR3 DNA: TGCAGCGTCGGGTCCAACGTCCTGACTTTC

clone size: few
D gene: .
V gene: TRBV2
J gene: TRBJ1-1
CDR3 protein: CASSVRGTLDTEAFF
CDR3 DNA: TGTGCCAGCAGTGTAAGGGGGACGTTAGACACTGAAGCTTTCTTT

clone size: many
D gene: .
V gene: TRBV29-1
J gene: TRBJ1-3
CDR3 protein: CSVRGASGNTIYF
CDR3 DNA: TGCAGCGTGAGGGGGGCGTCTGGAAACACCATATATTTT

clone size: .
D gene: .
V gene: TRBV15
J gene: TRBJ2-5
CDR3 protein: CATSRGQLNQPQYF
CDR3 DNA: TGTGCCACCAGCAGAGGGCAGCTCAATCAGCCCCAGTACTTC

clone size: many
D gene: TRBD1
V gene: TRBV5-6
J gene: TRBJ1-2
CDR3 protein: CASGGQGYGYTF
CDR3 DNA: TGTGCCAGCGGCGGACAGGGTTACGGCTACACCTTC

clone size: many
D gene: .
V gene: TRBV20-1
J gene: TRBJ2-5
CDR3 protein: CSARTAQETQYF
CDR3 DNA: TGCAGTGCTAGGACAGCTCAAGAGACCCAGTACTTC

clone size: .
D gene: TRBD2
V gene: TRBV5-4
J gene: TRBJ2-7
CDR3 protein: CASSSTSGSPEQHF
CDR3 DNA: TGTGCCAGCAGCTCCACTAGCGGGAGCCCCGAGCAGCACTTC

clone size: .
D gene: TRBD2
V gene: TRBV25-1
J gene: TRBJ2-7
CDR3 protein: CASRGFSGMVDEQYF
CDR3 DNA: TGTGCCAGCAGGGGCTTTAGCGGGATGGTCGACGAGCAGTACTTC

clone size: .
D gene: .
V gene: TRBV7-9
J gene: TRBJ1-2
CDR3 protein: CASSDFGGDYGYTF
CDR3 DNA: TGTGCCAGTAGCGACTTCGGGGGCGACTATGGCTACACCTTC